The text below deals with one T cell receptor beta chain. These data belong to a study of CD8 T cells in Susac syndrome. The overall study: Patients with Susac syndrome had blood drawn and were at that point therapy-naive, on corticosteroids, or on intravenous immunoglobulin alone.

Reverse transcription of roughly 0.5 to 1 ug RNA was carried out with random hexamers. TCRdb re-analysed the immunoSEQ multiplex PCR reads in MiXCR, keeping a single row per CDR3 protein. The table records tens of thousands of distinct CDR3 sequences, roughly 93% of them present only once. This CDR3 is built from 16 residues. V was pared by 4 bases and J by 4 bases, with 18 bases between. Germline CDR1 and CDR2: SGHRS and YFSETQ. The TCR originated in a human donor with Susac syndrome. Sample: CD4+ T cells from PBMCs. The chain recombines TRBV5-1 with TRBJ2-1, with D possibly TRBD1 on 6 matching bases. This CDR3 reads CASSPTVSQGYNEQFF. CDR3 in DNA: TGCGCCAGCAGCCCGACAGTATCCCAGGGGTACAATGAGCAGTTCTTC. The whole variable domain, remainder taken from reference TRBV5-1 and TRBJ2-1, is KAGVTQTPRYLIKTRGQQVTLSCSPISGHRSVSWYQQTPGQGLQFLFEYFSETQRNKGNFPGRFSGRQFSNSRSEMNVSTLELGDSALYLCASSPTVSQGYNEQFFGPGTRLTVL.